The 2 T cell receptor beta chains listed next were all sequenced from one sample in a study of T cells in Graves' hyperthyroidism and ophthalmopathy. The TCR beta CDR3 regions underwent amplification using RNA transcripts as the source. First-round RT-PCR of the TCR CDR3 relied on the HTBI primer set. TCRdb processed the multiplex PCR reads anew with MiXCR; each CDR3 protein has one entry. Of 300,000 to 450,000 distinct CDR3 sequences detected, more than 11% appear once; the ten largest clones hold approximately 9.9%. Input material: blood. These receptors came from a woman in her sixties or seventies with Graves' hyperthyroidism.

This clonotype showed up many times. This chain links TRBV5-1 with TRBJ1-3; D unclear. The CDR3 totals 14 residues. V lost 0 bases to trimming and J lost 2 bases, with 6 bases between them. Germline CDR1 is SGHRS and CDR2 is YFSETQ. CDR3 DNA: TGCGCCAGCAGCTTGGGGCCCCCTGGAAACACCATATATTTT. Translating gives CASSLGPPGNTIYF.

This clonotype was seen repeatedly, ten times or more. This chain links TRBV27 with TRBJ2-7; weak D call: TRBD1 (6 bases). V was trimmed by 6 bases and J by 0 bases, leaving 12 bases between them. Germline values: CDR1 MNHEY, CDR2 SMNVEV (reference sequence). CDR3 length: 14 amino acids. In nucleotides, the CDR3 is TGTGCCAGCAGCCGGGACATTCGCTCCTACGAGCAGTACTTC. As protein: CASSRDIRSYEQYF.